The 21 T cell receptor beta chains below were found in one sample sequenced in a study of shared clonotypes between healthy human individuals. As defined, naive CD8 cells were CD45RO-negative and positively selected for CCR7, with terminally differentiated effector memory CD45RA+ cells excluded. Profiled with immunoSEQ multiplex PCR; TCRdb holds only in-frame clones, not every one. This table has about 2 million clones, approximately 95% appearing once. The material sequenced was naive CD8+ T cells sorted from blood. The receptors shown here come from a young man in good health.

This clone has a single count. This rearrangement joins TRBV19 to TRBJ2-7; 13 nucleotides match TRBD2. Germline loops: CDR1 LNHDA, CDR2 SQIVND (reference sequence). The V gene end was trimmed by 6 bases and the J gene end by 4 bases; junction bases not matched to a gene: 3. This CDR3 region has 14 residues. Here the CDR3 reads CASRTSGGSYEQYF. The CDR3 nucleotides are TGTGCCAGTAGGACTAGCGGGGGGTCTTACGAGCAGTACTTC.

CDR3 amino acids: CASSWDRSQETQYF. The CDR3 DNA is TGTGCCAGCAGCTGGGACAGGTCACAAGAGACCCAGTACTTC. The chain recombines TRBV7-9 with TRBJ2-5, with 8 bases lining up with TRBD1. Germline V gives CDR1 SEHNR, CDR2 FQNEAQ (reference sequence). V was pared by 4 bases and J by 2 bases, with 3 bases of the junction left unmatched. The CDR3 has 14 residues.

The table lists this clone with a count of one. The chain combines TRBV5-1 with TRBJ1-2, with D unclear. Germline V gene lookup returns CDR1 SGHRS and CDR2 YFSETQ. V was shortened by 0 bases and J by 4 bases, with 10 bases between the two germline ends. The CDR3 has 14 amino acids. CDR3 DNA sequence: TGCGCCAGCAGCTTGGGCCAGGACCCCTATGGCTACACCTTC. It is translated as CASSLGQDPYGYTF.

The chain couples TRBV10-3 to TRBJ2-7; 10 nucleotides agree with TRBD2. Germline loops: CDR1 ENHRY, CDR2 SYGVKD. There are 16 residues in the CDR3. J gave up 5 bases and V 9 bases, and 16 bases lay outside the gene matches. CDR3 residues: CAIQDLAGDNRNEQYF. The CDR3 DNA is TGTGCCATTCAGGACCTAGCGGGAGATAATAGGAACGAGCAGTACTTC.

The chain joins TRBV5-6 to TRBJ2-7, with 8 bases that match TRBD2. Germline CDR1 SGHDT, CDR2 YYEEEE. This CDR3 is 15 amino acids long. The V segment lost 0 bases and the J segment 5 bases; nucleotides outside the gene matches: 7. In nucleotides, the CDR3 is TGTGCCAGCAGCTTGGCCGCAGCGGGAGTTGACGAGCAGTACTTC. This translates into CASSLAAAGVDEQYF.

With regard to this clone: This specimen includes other DNA sequences encoding the same CDR3. This chain links TRBV7-9 with TRBJ2-7, with D unresolved. This CDR3 has 13 residues. Germline V gives CDR1 SEHNR, CDR2 FQNEAQ (reference sequence). The germline V and J ends were trimmed by 1 base and 2 bases, with 6 bases remaining between them. The CDR3 nucleotides read TGTGCCAGCAGCTTAGGCCGGGCCTACGAGCAGTACTTC. Translation: CASSLGRAYEQYF.

The genes are TRBV7-9 and TRBJ1-2, with TRBD1 matching 7 bases. CDR3 size: 14 residues. V shed 4 bases and J 2 bases; nucleotides not matched to a gene: 4. The germline CDR1 and CDR2 sequences are SEHNR and FQNEAQ (reference sequence). The CDR3 spells CASSSDRENYGYTF. The CDR3 nucleotides read TGTGCCAGCAGCTCCGACAGGGAGAACTATGGCTACACCTTC. The whole variable domain, filled in from reference TRBV7-9 and TRBJ1-2, reads DTGVSQNPRHKITKRGQNVTFRCDPISEHNRLYWYRQTLGQGPEFLTYFQNEAQLEKSRLLSDRFSAERPKGSFSTLEIQRTEQGDSAMYLCASSSDRENYGYTFGSGTRLTVV.

In the case of this clone: The germline gene is not matched at one end of the junction; a read error may be the cause. The chain carries TRBV7-7 and TRBJ2-7; tentative D call: TRBD1 (5 bases). This CDR3 is 18 amino acids long. The germline gives CDR1 SSHAT, CDR2 FNYEAQ (reference sequence). CDR3 in DNA: TGTGCTAGCAGCTTAGATCGTACTACGGCAGGGTGTCCCTACGAGCAGTACTTC. Its translation is CASSLDRTTAGCPYEQYF.

J is TRBJ2-7 and V is TRBV15; D might be TRBD1 (6 bases). Deletions cut 5 bases from V and 4 bases from J, with 6 bases between. Germline values: CDR1 LNHNV, CDR2 YYDKDF (reference sequence). CDR3 size: 11 residues. The CDR3 nucleotides read TGTGCCACCAGCCAGGGGTACGAGCAGTACTTC. Its protein is CATSQGYEQYF.

Written as DNA, the CDR3 is TGTGCCAGCAGCTCCGGGAAAAACGAGCAGTACTTC. The encoded protein is CASSSGKNEQYF. The chain recombines TRBV7-9 with TRBJ2-7; TRBD2 might be the D (5 bases). Trimming removed 4 bases from V and 5 bases from J, with 9 bases in between. Germline lookup yields CDR1 SEHNR and CDR2 FQNEAQ (reference sequence). The CDR3 is 12 amino acids.

V gene TRBV19 combines with J gene TRBJ1-1, with D possibly TRBD1 on 6 matching bases. The CDR3 is 16 residues long. V was pared by 3 bases and J by 1 base, with 15 bases between. CDR1 and CDR2 from the germline V gene are LNHDA and SQIVND (reference sequence). Written as DNA, the CDR3 is TGTGCCAGTAGTATGCTTTCAGGGGCCCGGAACACTGAAGCTTTCTTT. Amino acids: CASSMLSGARNTEAFF.

The chain recombines TRBV6-6 with TRBJ2-7, with D perhaps matching TRBD2 (6 bases). V lost 6 bases, J lost 2 bases, and 14 bases lay in between. Per germline, CDR1 MNHNY and CDR2 SVGAGI (reference sequence). The CDR3 is 14 residues long. The DNA of the CDR3 is TGTGCCAGCAGCCAAGGGGACTCCCCCTACGAGCAGTACTTC. Protein product: CASSQGDSPYEQYF.

This chain joins TRBV6-1 and TRBJ2-2, with D perhaps TRBD2 (5 bases). Germline CDR1 is MNHNS and CDR2 is SASEGT. The CDR3 runs to 19 residues. Trimming shortened V by 2 bases and J by 0 bases, and 19 bases separated the two germline ends. CDR3 residues: CASSEIWEPARSNTGELFF. Here the CDR3 DNA reads TGTGCCAGCAGTGAAATTTGGGAGCCCGCCCGTTCGAACACCGGGGAGCTGTTTTTT.

J is TRBJ1-3 and V is TRBV13; D gene uncertain. Germline assignment: CDR1 PRHDT and CDR2 FYEKMQ (reference sequence). This CDR3 is built from 15 residues. Trimming took 2 bases from V and 0 from J, leaving 8 bases between them. CDR3 DNA: TGTGCCAGCAGCTTAAAAGGGTACTCTGGAAACACCATATATTTT. Encoded protein: CASSLKGYSGNTIYF.

The chain employs TRBV7-9 and TRBJ2-4; 9 bases are shared with TRBD1. Losses at the gene ends were 5 bases for V and 2 bases for J; bases not matched to a gene: 10. The CDR3 extends over 17 amino acids. CDR1 is SEHNR, CDR2 FQNEAQ, per germline (reference sequence). CDR3 in DNA: TGTGCCAGCAGCCCACAGACAGGGGGGATATCCAAAAACATTCAGTACTTC. As protein: CASSPQTGGISKNIQYF.

This chain's CDR3 is CASSYLAGGRDTQYF. In DNA, the CDR3 is TGTGCCAGCAGTTACTTAGCGGGGGGGAGAGATACGCAGTATTTT. V is TRBV27 and J is TRBJ2-3; 11 positions agree with TRBD2. Germline loops: CDR1 MNHEY, CDR2 SMNVEV (reference sequence). The CDR3 is 15 amino acids. V lost 4 bases to trimming and J lost 5 bases; unmatched junction nucleotides: 5.

This chain uses TRBV27 with TRBJ2-3; D is perhaps TRBD2 (5 bases). The CDR3 has 15 residues. Per germline, CDR1 MNHEY and CDR2 SMNVEV (reference sequence). V lost 4 bases to trimming and J lost 4 bases, with 15 bases between them. The CDR3 region has the DNA TGTGCCAGCAGTTCCCCCCTAAACGGGGCAGATACGCAGTATTTT. Translation gives CASSSPLNGADTQYF.

This chain connects TRBV30 to TRBJ2-7; 8 bases align to TRBD1. This CDR3 region has 15 residues. After removal of 2 bases from V and 1 base from J, the junction contained 7 bases not matched to a gene. Germline lookup yields CDR1 GTSNPN and CDR2 SVGIG (reference sequence). In DNA form, the CDR3 reads TGTGCCTGGAGTCCTCTGGGGACAGGTTCCTACGAGCAGTACTTC. Protein sequence: CAWSPLGTGSYEQYF.

The chain carries TRBV7-9 and TRBJ2-2, with 7 bases fitting TRBD2. Germline CDR1 and CDR2: SEHNR and FQNEAQ (reference sequence). V shed 5 bases, J shed 1 base, and the junction held 7 bases outside the gene matches. The CDR3 is 16 amino acids. The CDR3 here is CASSPRLAMNTGELFF. The CDR3 nucleotides read TGTGCCAGCAGCCCCCGACTAGCCATGAACACCGGGGAGCTGTTTTTT. The entire variable domain, with the rest obtained from reference TRBV7-9 and TRBJ2-2, is as follows: DTGVSQNPRHKITKRGQNVTFRCDPISEHNRLYWYRQTLGQGPEFLTYFQNEAQLEKSRLLSDRFSAERPKGSFSTLEIQRTEQGDSAMYLCASSPRLAMNTGELFFGEGSRLTVL.

This sequence joins TRBV10-3 and TRBJ2-1, with TRBD2 matching 15 bases. The trim removed 10 bases at V and 5 bases at J, leaving 9 bases unmatched. Germline V gene data show CDR1 as ENHRY and CDR2 as SYGVKD. The CDR3 length is 16 residues. CDR3 sequence: CATRTSGRATDNEQFF. CDR3 nucleotide sequence: TGTGCCACCCGGACTAGCGGGAGGGCTACCGACAATGAGCAGTTCTTC.

This chain joins TRBV13 and TRBJ2-7, with TRBD2 as a possible D gene (5 bases). CDR1 and CDR2 (germline): PRHDT, FYEKMQ (reference sequence). This CDR3 region has 14 residues. Trimming removed 4 bases from V and 0 bases from J, with 10 bases in between. This chain's CDR3 is CASSSPGNSYEQYF. In DNA, the CDR3 is TGTGCCAGCAGCTCCCCGGGAAACTCCTACGAGCAGTACTTC.